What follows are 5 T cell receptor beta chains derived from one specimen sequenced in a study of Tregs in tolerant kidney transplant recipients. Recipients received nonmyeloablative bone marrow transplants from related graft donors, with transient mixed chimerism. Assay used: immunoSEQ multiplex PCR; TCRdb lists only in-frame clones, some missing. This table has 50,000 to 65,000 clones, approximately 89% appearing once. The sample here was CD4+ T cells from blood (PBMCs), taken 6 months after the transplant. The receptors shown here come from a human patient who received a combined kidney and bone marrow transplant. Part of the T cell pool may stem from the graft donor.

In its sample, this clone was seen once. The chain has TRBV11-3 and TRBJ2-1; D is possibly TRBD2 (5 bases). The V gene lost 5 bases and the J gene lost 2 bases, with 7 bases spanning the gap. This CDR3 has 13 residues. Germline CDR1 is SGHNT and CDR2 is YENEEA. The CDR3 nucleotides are TGTGCCAGCAGCACCGGGACCTACAATGAGCAGTTCTTC. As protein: CASSTGTYNEQFF.

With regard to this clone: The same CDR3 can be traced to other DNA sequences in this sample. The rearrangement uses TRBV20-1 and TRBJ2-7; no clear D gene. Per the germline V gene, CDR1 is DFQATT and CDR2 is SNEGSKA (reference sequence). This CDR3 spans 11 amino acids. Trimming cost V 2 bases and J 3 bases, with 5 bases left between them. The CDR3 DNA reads TGCAGTGCTAGAAGCCTCTACGAGCAGTACTTC. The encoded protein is CSARSLYEQYF.

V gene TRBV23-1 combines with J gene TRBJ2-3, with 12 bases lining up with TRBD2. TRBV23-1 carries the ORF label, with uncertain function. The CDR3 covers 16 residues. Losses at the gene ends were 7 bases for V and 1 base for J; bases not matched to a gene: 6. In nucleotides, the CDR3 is TGCGCCAGCAACCCACGACTAGCGGGGGGCACAGATACGCAGTATTTT. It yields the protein CASNPRLAGGTDTQYF.

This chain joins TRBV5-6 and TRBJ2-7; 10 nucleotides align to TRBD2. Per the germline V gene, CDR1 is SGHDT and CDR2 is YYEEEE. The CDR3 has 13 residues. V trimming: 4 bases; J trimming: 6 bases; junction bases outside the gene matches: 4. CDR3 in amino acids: CASSAGLAVEQYF. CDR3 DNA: TGTGCCAGCAGCGCCGGACTAGCGGTCGAGCAGTACTTC.

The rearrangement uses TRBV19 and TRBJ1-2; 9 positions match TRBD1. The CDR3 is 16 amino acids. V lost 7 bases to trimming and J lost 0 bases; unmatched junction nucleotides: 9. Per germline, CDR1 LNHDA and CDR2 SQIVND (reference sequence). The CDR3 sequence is CASIGRQGGPNYGYTF. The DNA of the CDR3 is TGTGCCAGTATTGGGAGACAGGGGGGCCCTAACTATGGCTACACCTTC.